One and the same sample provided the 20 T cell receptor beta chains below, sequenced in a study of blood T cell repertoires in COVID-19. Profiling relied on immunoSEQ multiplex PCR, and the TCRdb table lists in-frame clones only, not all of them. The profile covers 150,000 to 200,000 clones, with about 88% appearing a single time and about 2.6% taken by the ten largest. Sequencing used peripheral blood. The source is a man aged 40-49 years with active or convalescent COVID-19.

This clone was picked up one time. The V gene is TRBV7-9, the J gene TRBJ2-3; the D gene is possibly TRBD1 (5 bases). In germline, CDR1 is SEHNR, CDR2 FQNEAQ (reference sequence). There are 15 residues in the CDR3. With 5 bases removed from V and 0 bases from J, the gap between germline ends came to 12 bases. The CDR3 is CASSGSQDSTDTQYF. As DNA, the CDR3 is TGTGCCAGCAGCGGGTCACAGGATAGCACAGATACGCAGTATTTT. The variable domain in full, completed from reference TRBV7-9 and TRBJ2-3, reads DTGVSQNPRHKITKRGQNVTFRCDPISEHNRLYWYRQTLGQGPEFLTYFQNEAQLEKSRLLSDRFSAERPKGSFSTLEIQRTEQGDSAMYLCASSGSQDSTDTQYFGPGTRLTVL.

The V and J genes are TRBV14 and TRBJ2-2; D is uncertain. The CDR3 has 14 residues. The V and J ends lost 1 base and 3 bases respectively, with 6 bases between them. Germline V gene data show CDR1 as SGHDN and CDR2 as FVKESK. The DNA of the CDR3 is TGTGCCAGCAGCCAAGCTCTGTACACCGGGGAGCTGTTTTTT. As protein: CASSQALYTGELFF.

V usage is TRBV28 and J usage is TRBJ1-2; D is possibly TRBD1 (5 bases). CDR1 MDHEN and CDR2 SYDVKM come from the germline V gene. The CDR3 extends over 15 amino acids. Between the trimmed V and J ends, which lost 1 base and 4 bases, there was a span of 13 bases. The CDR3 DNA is TGTGCCAGCAGTTTATACCCAGGAGGGACCTATGGCTACACCTTC. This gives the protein CASSLYPGGTYGYTF.

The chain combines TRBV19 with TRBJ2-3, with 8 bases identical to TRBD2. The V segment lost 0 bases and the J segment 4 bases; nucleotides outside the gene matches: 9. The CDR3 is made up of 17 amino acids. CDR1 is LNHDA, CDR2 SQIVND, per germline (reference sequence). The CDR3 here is CASSIDRRSGEADTQYF. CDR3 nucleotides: TGTGCCAGTAGTATAGATCGACGTAGCGGGGAAGCAGATACGCAGTATTTT.

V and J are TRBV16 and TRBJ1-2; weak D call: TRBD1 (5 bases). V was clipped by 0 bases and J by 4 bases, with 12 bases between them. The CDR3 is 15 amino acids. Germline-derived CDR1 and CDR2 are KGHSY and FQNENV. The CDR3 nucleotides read TGTGCCAGCAGCCAATCGCGTCAGGGCGGCTATGGCTACACCTTC. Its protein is CASSQSRQGGYGYTF.

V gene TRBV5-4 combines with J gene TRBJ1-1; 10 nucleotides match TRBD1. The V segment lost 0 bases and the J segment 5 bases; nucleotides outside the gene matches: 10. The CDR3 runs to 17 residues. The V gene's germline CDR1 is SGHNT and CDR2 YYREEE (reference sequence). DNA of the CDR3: TGTGCCAGCAGCTTGGATCTCGGGACAGGGGCGGTAACTGAAGCTTTCTTT. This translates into CASSLDLGTGAVTEAFF.

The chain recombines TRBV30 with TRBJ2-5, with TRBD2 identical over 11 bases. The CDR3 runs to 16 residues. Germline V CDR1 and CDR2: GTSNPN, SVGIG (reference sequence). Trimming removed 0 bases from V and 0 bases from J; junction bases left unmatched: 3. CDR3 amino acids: CAWSVWTSGYQETQYF. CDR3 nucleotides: TGTGCCTGGAGTGTATGGACTAGCGGGTACCAAGAGACCCAGTACTTC.

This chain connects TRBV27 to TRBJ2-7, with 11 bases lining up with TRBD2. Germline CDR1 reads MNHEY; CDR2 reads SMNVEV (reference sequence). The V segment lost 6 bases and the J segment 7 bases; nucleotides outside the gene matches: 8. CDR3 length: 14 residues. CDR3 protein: CASRSTSGGMEQYF. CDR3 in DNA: TGTGCCAGCAGATCTACTAGCGGGGGTATGGAGCAGTACTTC.

In nucleotides, the CDR3 is TGCGCCAGCCCAGGGGCAGATTCTAACTATGGCTACACCTTC. This gives the protein CASPGADSNYGYTF. The chain uses TRBV23-1 and TRBJ1-2, with D perhaps TRBD1 (6 bases). TRBV23-1 is recorded as an ORF, its role being uncertain. CDR3 size: 14 residues. V was pared by 8 bases and J by 0 bases, with 13 bases between.

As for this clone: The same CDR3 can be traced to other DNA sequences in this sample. The DNA for the CDR3 is TGCGCCAGCAGCTTGGGGAGTAGCAATCAGCCCCAGCATTTT. It is translated as CASSLGSSNQPQHF. The chain combines TRBV5-1 with TRBJ1-5; D call uncertain. The V gene lost 0 bases and the J gene lost 0 bases, with 4 bases spanning the gap. Germline CDR1 reads SGHRS; CDR2 reads YFSETQ. This CDR3 region has 14 residues. Based on the CDR3 plus reference TRBV5-1 and TRBJ1-5, the full variable domain is KAGVTQTPRYLIKTRGQQVTLSCSPISGHRSVSWYQQTPGQGLQFLFEYFSETQRNKGNFPGRFSGRQFSNSRSEMNVSTLELGDSALYLCASSLGSSNQPQHFGDGTRLSIL.

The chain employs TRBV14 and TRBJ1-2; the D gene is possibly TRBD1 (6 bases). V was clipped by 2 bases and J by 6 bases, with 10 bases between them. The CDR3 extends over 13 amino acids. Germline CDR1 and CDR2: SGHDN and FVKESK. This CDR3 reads CASSQQQGDGYTF. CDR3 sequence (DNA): TGTGCCAGCAGCCAACAACAGGGAGATGGCTACACCTTC.

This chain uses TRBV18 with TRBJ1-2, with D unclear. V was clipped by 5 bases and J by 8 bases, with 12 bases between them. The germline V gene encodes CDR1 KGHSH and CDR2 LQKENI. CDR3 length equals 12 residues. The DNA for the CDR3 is TGTGCCAGCTCAACGCCCACGGGGGGCTACACCTTC. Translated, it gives CASSTPTGGYTF.

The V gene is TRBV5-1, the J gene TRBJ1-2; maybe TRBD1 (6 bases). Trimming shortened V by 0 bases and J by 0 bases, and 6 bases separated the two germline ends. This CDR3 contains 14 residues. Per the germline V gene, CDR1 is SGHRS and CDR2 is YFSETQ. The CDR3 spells CASSLGTANYGYTF. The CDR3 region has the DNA TGCGCCAGCAGCTTGGGGACAGCTAACTATGGCTACACCTTC.

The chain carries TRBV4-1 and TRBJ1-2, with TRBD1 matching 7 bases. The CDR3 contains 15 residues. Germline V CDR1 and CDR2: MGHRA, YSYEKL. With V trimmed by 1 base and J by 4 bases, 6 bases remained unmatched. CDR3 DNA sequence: TGCGCCAGCAGCCAAGGTCCAGGGGGAGCCTATGGCTACACCTTC. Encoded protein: CASSQGPGGAYGYTF.

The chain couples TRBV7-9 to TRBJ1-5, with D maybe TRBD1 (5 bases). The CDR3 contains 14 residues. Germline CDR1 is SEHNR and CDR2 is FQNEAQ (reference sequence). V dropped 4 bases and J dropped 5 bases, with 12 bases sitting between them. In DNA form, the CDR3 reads TGTGCCAGCAGCTCGGTGGGGGGGTATCAGCCCCAGCATTTT. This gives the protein CASSSVGGYQPQHF.

CDR3 in amino acids: CATSRPGQGSEQYF. The DNA of the CDR3 is TGTGCCACCAGCAGGCCGGGACAGGGGAGCGAGCAGTACTTC. J is TRBJ2-7 and V is TRBV15; 10 bases agree with TRBD1. Trimming at V came to 3 bases and at J to 6 bases, leaving 5 bases not matched to a gene. CDR3 length: 14 amino acids. The germline CDR1 and CDR2 sequences are LNHNV and YYDKDF (reference sequence).

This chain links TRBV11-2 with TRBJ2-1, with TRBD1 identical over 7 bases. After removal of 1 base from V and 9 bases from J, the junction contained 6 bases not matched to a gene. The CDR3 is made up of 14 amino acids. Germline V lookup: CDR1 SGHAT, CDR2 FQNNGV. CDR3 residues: CASSLVDRMGEQFF. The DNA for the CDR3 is TGTGCCAGCAGCTTAGTGGACAGGATGGGTGAGCAGTTCTTC.

Here the CDR3 DNA reads TGTGCCAGCAGTCCTTCGCAGGGGAGCACAGATACGCAGTATTTT. It yields the protein CASSPSQGSTDTQYF. The gene calls are TRBV2 and TRBJ2-3; tentatively, D is TRBD1 (6 bases). Deletions cut 5 bases from V and 0 bases from J, with 12 bases between. The CDR3 consists of 15 residues. CDR1 is SNHLY and CDR2 is FYNNEI in the germline V gene.

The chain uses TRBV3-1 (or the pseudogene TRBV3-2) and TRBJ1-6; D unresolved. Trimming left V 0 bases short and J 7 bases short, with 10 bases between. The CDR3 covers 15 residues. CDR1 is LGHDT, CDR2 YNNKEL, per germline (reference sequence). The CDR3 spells CASSQEGRVNSPLHF. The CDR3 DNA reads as TGTGCCAGCAGCCAAGAGGGCAGAGTCAATTCACCCCTCCACTTT.

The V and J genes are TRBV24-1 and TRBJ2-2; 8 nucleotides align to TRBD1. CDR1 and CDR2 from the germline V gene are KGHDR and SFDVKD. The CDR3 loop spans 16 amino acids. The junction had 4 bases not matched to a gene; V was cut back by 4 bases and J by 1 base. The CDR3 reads CATSEAGTGNTGELFF. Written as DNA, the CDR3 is TGTGCCACCAGTGAGGCCGGGACAGGGAACACCGGGGAGCTGTTTTTT.